This TCR beta chain originates from a study of cytomegalovirus exposure and HLA in healthy donors (dated by TCRdb to 2017 to 2019). Looking at the study overall: According to a later analysis, one platform produced both the roughly 130 validation repertoires and the 666 repertoires of the first cohort. The study was designed to test whether signatures of past pathogen exposure could be identified by cataloging public T cell receptors. The study combined high-throughput TCR immunosequencing, statistical association of individual TCRs with disease status, and machine learning to predict cytomegalovirus infection status. Along with the approximately 620-subject first cohort, a separate validation cohort of 120 different subjects was used.

Donors formed part of the validation cohort, which comprised 95 to 150 subjects and was distinct from the first cohort of 666 subjects. CDR1 and CDR2 are read off the germline V gene as SGHRS and YFSETQ. The V and J ends are trimmed by 0 bases and 0 bases, leaving 10 bases between them. The CDR3 goes from the cysteine to the phenylalanine over 16 residues. Only the CDR3 portion is preserved as DNA: 48 bases, with reading frame beginning at the first base. What the authors observed across the whole study: Most TCR sequences were seen in very few donors, while some public TCRs were found in many individuals. The study listed 150 to 200 TCR beta chains as associated with cytomegalovirus. Of the cluster scores, around 95% were above 0 in a later analysis, which found that TCRs clustered in the first cohort also tended to co-occur in the 120 or so validation repertoires. It was suggested by the authors that the approach could potentially be generalized to other disease states and immunological phenotypes. The validation cohort had no HLA typing available for a later analysis, so co-occurrence within that cohort was assessed over all 110 or so repertoires. In vitro tests confirmed that a few of the cytomegalovirus-associated TCR beta chains recognize cytomegalovirus antigens. In both the original and validation cohorts, the classifier was reported to diagnose cytomegalovirus status with high specificity and sensitivity.

The library was produced with the immunoSEQ multiplex PCR assay. In the original analysis: A statistical classification framework was developed to diagnose cytomegalovirus status using the catalog of TCR beta chain sequences. Entries here come from immuneACCESS through TCRdb and include only in-frame sequences with V and J called. Some clones fail to appear in such tables; in the studies checked, an unresolved V gene covers under half of the shortfall, and the cause of the remainder is unknown. D and trimming come from the DNA, and the V and J calls and clone size come from that table. The sample table records about 200,000 clones; about three quarters of these occur just once. The ten largest make up 0.95% to 1.5% of the sample. Worth noting for this clone: This clone's antigen is unknown. Per-nucleotide qualities are absent, and no much larger clonotype sits a single base away.

Rearrangement joined TRBV5-1 to TRBJ1-3; tentative D gene TRBD1, with 6 bases matching. The specimen was PBMCs. This TCR derives from a woman in her 30s in good health and CMV-seronegative. The CDR3 protein sequence reads: CASSLADRPSGNTIYF. The DNA reads as follows: TGCGCCAGCAGCTTGGCCGACAGGCCCTCTGGAAACACCATATATTTT.